This TCR beta chain was observed in a study of cytomegalovirus exposure and HLA in healthy donors. On the study more broadly: Within the Caucasian-associated ancestry cluster were roughly 81% of the roughly 380 genotyped donors.

PCR involved 60 Vbeta and 13 Jbeta primers. Sequencing used immunoSEQ multiplex PCR; TCRdb keeps in-frame clones, though not all of them. The table records around 140,000 clones, around two thirds of them present only once. Per germline, CDR1 MNHEY and CDR2 SVGAGI. The CDR3 spans 15 residues. With 0 bases removed from V and 5 bases from J, the gap between germline ends came to 13 bases. In regard to this clone: Its specificity is not known.

Study-wide points: Follow-up analysis later connected one missense variant in DCLRE1C with trimming of TCR beta V- and J-genes. With further analysis later on, most CMV-associated TCR beta chains appeared HLA-restricted. As was reported, the classifier diagnosed cytomegalovirus status with high specificity and sensitivity.

V and J are TRBV6-5 and TRBJ1-1; maybe TRBD1 (5 bases). The sequenced material came from PBMCs. This receptor was identified in a young woman in good health and CMV-seronegative. The CDR3, as DNA: TGTGCCAGCAGTTACTCGGGGGGATTGGATACTGAAGCTTTCTTT. Residues: CASSYSGGLDTEAFF.